The 29 T cell receptor beta chains reported below all come from one sample, sequenced in a study of blood T cell repertoires in COVID-19. Sequencing was performed with immunoSEQ multiplex PCR; in TCRdb, only in-frame clones are kept and a portion is missing. The table lists under 100,000 clones, roughly 80% of them singletons. Sequencing was carried out using peripheral blood. The receptor set was obtained from a woman in her forties with active or convalescent COVID-19.

This sequence joins TRBV7-9 and TRBJ2-7; D gene ambiguous. The CDR3 runs 14 residues. V lost 1 base to trimming and J lost 1 base, with 8 bases between them. Germline loops: CDR1 SEHNR, CDR2 FQNEAQ (reference sequence). CDR3 DNA sequence: TGTGCCAGCAGCTTAGGGCTAGTTTCCTACGAGCAGTACTTC. This encodes CASSLGLVSYEQYF.

This clone was counted a single time. The rearrangement uses TRBV27 and TRBJ2-7; 9 bases map to TRBD1. The CDR3 covers 15 residues. CDR1 is MNHEY and CDR2 is SMNVEV in the germline V gene (reference sequence). The ends lost 3 bases at V and 7 bases at J; junction bases unmatched: 10. CDR3 nucleotides: TGTGCCAGCAGTTTTCAACCGGGACAGGGTTGGGAGCAGTACTTC. It codes for CASSFQPGQGWEQYF.

V and J are TRBV10-3 and TRBJ2-2; maybe TRBD2 (6 bases). Germline CDR1 reads ENHRY; CDR2 reads SYGVKD. Trimming took off 10 bases at V and 3 bases at J, with 15 bases between the two ends. The length of the CDR3 is 14 residues. The CDR3 spells CATRLDPDTGELFF. CDR3 nucleotides: TGTGCCACCAGACTAGACCCGGACACCGGGGAGCTGTTTTTT.

V usage is TRBV29-1 and J usage is TRBJ1-1, with 10 bases lining up with TRBD1. The V gene's germline CDR1 is SQVTM and CDR2 ANQGSEA. The CDR3 spans 14 residues. The junction had 5 bases not matched to a gene; V was cut back by 3 bases and J by 4 bases. The DNA of the CDR3 is TGCAGCGTTGATGAGGGACAGGGGTTCACTGAAGCTTTCTTT. Translated, it gives CSVDEGQGFTEAFF.

The gene calls are TRBV28 and TRBJ2-7; D remains unclear. From germline, CDR1 is MDHEN and CDR2 SYDVKM. The CDR3 is 12 residues long. The V end was cut by 3 bases, the J end by 4 bases, with 7 bases between. The CDR3 protein is CASSLAHYEQYF. The CDR3 DNA reads as TGTGCCAGCAGTTTGGCACATTACGAGCAGTACTTC.

The chain recombines TRBV11-3 with TRBJ2-4; possible D gene TRBD2, 5 bases. Trimming removed 5 bases at V and 1 base at J, with 15 bases between. The germline V gene encodes CDR1 SGHNT and CDR2 YENEEA. The CDR3 has 16 amino acids. The CDR3 reads CASSQDSTGAKNIQYF. As DNA, the CDR3 is TGTGCCAGCAGCCAGGACTCCACGGGGGCCAAAAACATTCAGTACTTC.

This clone appeared once. The rearrangement links TRBV7-9 to TRBJ2-3; 14 nucleotides match TRBD2. CDR1 and CDR2 (germline): SEHNR, FQNEAQ (reference sequence). The V and J ends lost 1 base and 6 bases, in that order; junction bases with no gene match: 6. There are 17 residues in the CDR3. DNA for the CDR3: TGTGCCAGCAGCTTAGGACCGGGACTAGCGGGAGTGGATACGCAGTATTTT. The encoded protein is CASSLGPGLAGVDTQYF.

The gene calls are TRBV6-5 and TRBJ1-5; 7 bases agree with TRBD1. The CDR3 totals 15 residues. V lost 6 bases and J lost 0; bases outside the gene matches: 5. Germline values: CDR1 MNHEY, CDR2 SVGAGI. CDR3 nucleotides: TGTGCCAGCAGAGTGACAGGGTATAGCAATCAGCCCCAGCATTTT. Protein product: CASRVTGYSNQPQHF.

The gene calls are TRBV5-1 and TRBJ1-2; D possibly corresponds to TRBD1 (6 bases). Trimming took 5 bases from V and 4 from J, leaving 12 bases between them. The germline CDR1 and CDR2 sequences are SGHRS and YFSETQ. This CDR3 comprises 13 residues. CDR3 region: CASRQDRLYGYTF. Here the CDR3 DNA reads TGCGCCAGCAGACAGGACAGACTCTATGGCTACACCTTC.

This sequence joins TRBV24-1 and TRBJ2-1, with D perhaps matching TRBD2 (5 bases). The germline V and J ends were trimmed by 11 bases and 4 bases, with 11 bases remaining between them. Per germline, CDR1 KGHDR and CDR2 SFDVKD. The CDR3 runs to 12 residues. CDR3 sequence: CAMLRGYNEQFF. CDR3 sequence (DNA): TGTGCCATGCTCCGAGGGTACAATGAGCAGTTCTTC.

This chain joins TRBV20-1 and TRBJ2-5; 8 nucleotides align to TRBD2. CDR1 DFQATT and CDR2 SNEGSKA come from the germline V gene (reference sequence). V dropped 3 bases and J dropped 0; count of bases not matched to a gene: 6. The CDR3 spans 15 residues. The DNA for the CDR3 is TGCAGTGCTAGTGATAGCGGGGCGTACCAAGAGACCCAGTACTTC. It codes for CSASDSGAYQETQYF.

The chain recombines TRBV27 with TRBJ1-2, with D possibly TRBD1 on 5 matching bases. The CDR3 loop spans 15 amino acids. Germline CDR1 reads MNHEY; CDR2 reads SMNVEV (reference sequence). The V end was cut by 6 bases, the J end by 2 bases, with 16 bases between. The CDR3 loop is CASSSSLTANYGYTF. DNA for the CDR3: TGTGCCAGCAGCTCCAGCCTGACAGCCAACTATGGCTACACCTTC.

The chain recombines TRBV7-8 with TRBJ1-5, with TRBD1 matching over 9 bases. The V gene's germline CDR1 is SGHVS and CDR2 FQNEAQ. This CDR3 has 15 residues. Trimming cost V 1 base and J 7 bases; bases outside gene matches: 5. DNA for the CDR3: TGTGCCAGCAGCTTAGGGAGGACAGGGGACCAGCCCCAGCATTTT. It yields the protein CASSLGRTGDQPQHF.

The chain carries TRBV5-5 and TRBJ2-7; the match to TRBD2 covers 8 bases. The CDR3 extends over 16 amino acids. From germline, CDR1 is SGHKS and CDR2 YYEKEE (reference sequence). Germline trimming cut 3 bases from V and 0 bases from J; bases unmatched to any gene: 8. In DNA form, the CDR3 reads TGTGCCAGCAGCTATCGCCCGGGAGGGAGCTCCTACGAGCAGTACTTC. The encoded protein is CASSYRPGGSSYEQYF.

The rearrangement links TRBV3-1 (or the pseudogene TRBV3-2) to TRBJ1-5; D gene uncertain. CDR1 LGHDT and CDR2 YNNKEL come from the germline V gene (reference sequence). V was trimmed by 1 base and J by 6 bases, leaving 10 bases between them. This CDR3 contains 14 residues. CDR3 coding DNA: TGTGCCAGCAGCCAAGGGCGGCATGGTCAGCCCCAGCATTTT. Translating gives CASSQGRHGQPQHF.

The CDR3 bases are TGTGCCAGCAGACATAATCTGAACACTGAAGCTTTCTTT. This sequence encodes CASRHNLNTEAFF. V and J are TRBV7-2 and TRBJ1-1, with D hard to call. V lost 6 bases and J lost 0, with 8 bases in between. The CDR3 sequence is 13 residues long. The germline V gene has CDR1 SGHTA and CDR2 FQGNSA.

This rearrangement joins TRBV6-6 to TRBJ1-4; D is ambiguous. The germline gives CDR1 MNHNY, CDR2 SVGAGI (reference sequence). The CDR3 has 13 amino acids. V lost 7 bases and J lost 8, with 14 bases in between. CDR3 bases: TGTGCCAGCACCAGGAGCGCGGGGGAAAAACTGTTTTTT. This gives the protein CASTRSAGEKLFF.

This clone was recorded at least ten times. The chain carries TRBV27 and TRBJ2-2, with 7 nucleotides matching TRBD1. In germline, CDR1 is MNHEY, CDR2 SMNVEV (reference sequence). This CDR3 comprises 15 residues. V gave up 6 bases and J gave up 7 bases; unmatched junction bases: 11. For the CDR3, the DNA is TGTGCCAGCAGGGGGGAGAGGGGGCAAATCGGGGAGCTGTTTTTT. Residues: CASRGERGQIGELFF.

The CDR3 nucleotides read TGTGCCAGCAGCTTACAGGACAGGGTTTATGGCTACACCTTC. Its translation is CASSLQDRVYGYTF. This sequence joins TRBV7-9 and TRBJ1-2; 8 bases are shared with TRBD1. Germline trimming cut 2 bases from V and 5 bases from J; bases unmatched to any gene: 4. This CDR3 has 14 amino acids. Per germline, CDR1 SEHNR and CDR2 FQNEAQ (reference sequence).

The gene calls are TRBV5-1 and TRBJ2-5; 7 bases match TRBD1. The CDR3 runs 15 residues. J was trimmed by 1 base and V by 4 bases; bases with no gene match: 7. Germline CDR1 is SGHRS and CDR2 is YFSETQ. CDR3 amino acids: CASSVQGVIQETQYF. CDR3 nucleotide sequence: TGCGCCAGCAGCGTCCAGGGGGTAATCCAAGAGACCCAGTACTTC.

This clone was detected a few times. The chain links TRBV2 to TRBJ2-2; D is perhaps TRBD1 (5 bases). V lost 3 bases to trimming and J lost 4 bases, with 18 bases between them. The germline gives CDR1 SNHLY, CDR2 FYNNEI. The CDR3 runs 17 residues. This CDR3 reads CASSDPTVPSSTGELFF. In DNA form, the CDR3 reads TGTGCCAGCAGTGACCCGACAGTACCCTCGAGCACCGGGGAGCTGTTTTTT.

This chain connects TRBV11-2 to TRBJ2-1, with D possibly TRBD1 on 6 matching bases. Germline CDR1 is SGHAT and CDR2 is FQNNGV. The CDR3 contains 17 residues. V was trimmed by 2 bases and J by 1 base, leaving 15 bases between them. CDR3 residues: CASSLMLAGASYNEQFF. The CDR3 coding sequence is TGTGCCAGCAGCTTAATGTTGGCAGGGGCGTCCTACAATGAGCAGTTCTTC.

Only a few counts were recorded for this clone. The rearrangement joins TRBV11-2 to TRBJ2-3; 7 bases agree with TRBD2. The CDR3 spans 17 residues. The germline V gene encodes CDR1 SGHAT and CDR2 FQNNGV. The V segment lost 0 bases and the J segment 2 bases; nucleotides outside the gene matches: 8. The CDR3 nucleotides are TGTGCCAGCAGCTTAGATTGGGCTAGCGGAACCACAGATACGCAGTATTTT. Its protein product is CASSLDWASGTTDTQYF. Using reference TRBV11-2 and TRBJ2-3 for the parts outside the CDR3, the full variable domain is EAGVAQSPRYKIIEKRQSVAFWCNPISGHATLYWYQQILGQGPKLLIQFQNNGVVDDSQLPKDRFSAERLKGVDSTLKIQPAKLEDSAVYLCASSLDWASGTTDTQYFGPGTRLTVL.

The chain couples TRBV10-3 to TRBJ2-3; 11 bases align to TRBD2. Germline V gene sequence: CDR1 ENHRY, CDR2 SYGVKD. Trimming took 2 bases from V and 4 from J; bases not matched to a gene: 2. The CDR3 sequence is 15 residues long. CDR3 sequence: CAISETSGSADTQYF. CDR3 nucleotide sequence: TGTGCCATCAGTGAGACTAGCGGGAGCGCAGATACGCAGTATTTT.

The V gene is TRBV15, the J gene TRBJ1-5; 9 bases map to TRBD1. The CDR3 covers 14 residues. Germline assignment: CDR1 LNHNV and CDR2 YYDKDF (reference sequence). With 8 bases clipped from V and 0 bases from J, the junction kept 2 bases outside the gene matches. The CDR3, as DNA: TGTGCCACCGCGACAGGGGGTAGCAATCAGCCCCAGCATTTT. Translation gives CATATGGSNQPQHF.

The chain's CDR3 is CASTGTESTDTQYF. CDR3 nucleotide sequence: TGTGCCAGCACCGGGACAGAAAGCACAGATACGCAGTATTTT. The rearrangement uses TRBV28 and TRBJ2-3, with 7 bases matching TRBD1. Germline CDR1 MDHEN, CDR2 SYDVKM. CDR3 size: 14 residues. The V gene end was trimmed by 7 bases and the J gene end by 0 bases; junction bases not matched to a gene: 4.

V is TRBV11-2 and J is TRBJ2-5, with 7 bases lining up with TRBD1. The trim removed 5 bases at V and 3 bases at J, leaving 3 bases unmatched. Germline assignment: CDR1 SGHAT and CDR2 FQNNGV. The CDR3 has 13 residues. CDR3 amino acids: CASSIDREETQYF. The CDR3 region has the DNA TGTGCCAGCAGCATTGACAGGGAAGAGACCCAGTACTTC.

The chain employs TRBV28 and TRBJ2-1; possible D gene TRBD2, 7 bases. V lost 2 bases, J lost 11 bases, and 25 bases lay in between. The CDR3 length is 17 residues. Germline CDR1 MDHEN, CDR2 SYDVKM. The CDR3 region has the DNA TGTGCCAGCAGTTTAGTGGGGGGCCGGAATGCGGGAGAAAAGCAGTTCTTC. This sequence encodes CASSLVGGRNAGEKQFF.

The rearrangement joins TRBV6-1 to TRBJ2-3; TRBD2 matches at 15 bases. This CDR3 comprises 16 residues. V shed 4 bases and J 4 bases; nucleotides not matched to a gene: 3. Germline V CDR1 and CDR2: MNHNS, SASEGT. The CDR3 DNA follows: TGTGCCAGCAGTGCGGGACTAGCGGGGGGCGCAGATACGCAGTATTTT. Protein: CASSAGLAGGADTQYF.